This T cell receptor beta chain was captured in a study of T cell clonality in common variable immunodeficiency. The study's findings and limits: CVID subjects shared fewer TCRbeta clones than healthy controls did.

This CDR3 comprises 16 residues. Trimming took 3 bases from V and 2 from J, leaving 15 bases between them. Per the germline V gene, CDR1 is SGHRS and CDR2 is YFSETQ. This clone was seen at least ten times. Its antigen is undetermined. The read finishes 3 residues shy of the CDR3 end, and the germline J gene is used to complete it. Control and CVID samples contributed equal amounts of genomic DNA. Method: immunoSEQ multiplex PCR; TCRdb's copy keeps in-frame clones and lacks some. The sample yields 45,000 to 55,000 clones, without any singletons. Patients and controls were mostly of Caucasian heritage. This TCR derives from a person between 18 and 75 years old in good health. The V gene is TRBV5-1, the J gene TRBJ2-1, with a tentative D call TRBD2 (7 bases). Input material: peripheral blood mononuclear cells. CDR3 DNA (partial): TGCGCCAGCAGCTGGGGAGGGGGGGCCACCTACAATGAG. This sequence encodes CASSWGGGATYNE. The full CDR3 sequence reads CASSWGGGATYNEQFF.